These 27 T cell receptor beta chains originate from one sample sequenced in a study of OX40 agonist ivuxolimab in advanced cancers. The repertoire was sequenced with immunoSEQ multiplex PCR; TCRdb's copy has only in-frame clones and lacks some. Of 100,000 to 150,000 clones in the sample, approximately 94% were seen once. The material sequenced was CD4+ or CD8+ T cells sorted from blood, taken in a trial of the OX40 agonist ivuxolimab. The source of these receptors is an adult with an advanced solid tumor such as melanoma, head and neck, liver or kidney cancer.

This rearrangement joins TRBV4-1 to TRBJ1-2; tentative D call: TRBD1 (5 bases). V was shortened by 3 bases and J by 2 bases, with 10 bases between the two germline ends. CDR3 length: 14 amino acids. Germline V gene sequence: CDR1 MGHRA, CDR2 YSYEKL. The CDR3 nucleotides are TGCGCCAGCAGCCAGCTCAGGGTAAACTATGGCTACACCTTC. Encoded protein: CASSQLRVNYGYTF.

The rearrangement joins TRBV5-1 to TRBJ1-2; perhaps TRBD1 as D (6 bases). This CDR3 is built from 14 residues. Trimming removed 4 bases from V and 8 bases from J, with 18 bases in between. Germline-derived CDR1 and CDR2 are SGHRS and YFSETQ. The CDR3 reads CASSTDPQGLGYTF. CDR3 nucleotides: TGCGCCAGCAGCACGGATCCACAGGGTTTGGGCTACACCTTC.

V gene TRBV9 combines with J gene TRBJ2-3, with a weak D call TRBD1 (5 bases). Germline CDR1 and CDR2: SGDLS and YYNGEE. Trimming shortened V by 0 bases and J by 8 bases, and 7 bases separated the two germline ends. The CDR3 is 12 residues long. CDR3 loop: CASSVDQGTQYF. The DNA of the CDR3 is TGTGCCAGCAGCGTAGACCAGGGTACGCAGTATTTT.

The chain combines TRBV18 with TRBJ2-5; a weak D match, TRBD1 (5 bases). The ends were cut back, 3 bases at V and 0 bases at J, with 5 bases in the middle. Germline assignment: CDR1 KGHSH and CDR2 LQKENI. The CDR3 totals 13 residues. CDR3 protein: CASSPDNQETQYF. CDR3 coding DNA: TGTGCCAGCTCACCGGACAACCAAGAGACCCAGTACTTC.

The rearrangement links TRBV5-1 to TRBJ2-3, with D possibly matching TRBD2 (5 bases). The CDR3 extends over 15 amino acids. CDR1 SGHRS and CDR2 YFSETQ come from the germline V gene. V was trimmed by 4 bases and J by 2 bases, leaving 14 bases between them. The CDR3, as DNA: TGCGCCAGCAGCAGGAAAGCGGAACTCACAGATACGCAGTATTTT. Translation gives CASSRKAELTDTQYF.

The V gene is TRBV6-6, the J gene TRBJ1-5; tentatively, D is TRBD1 (6 bases). V was trimmed by 7 bases and J by 9 bases, leaving 19 bases between them. CDR3 size: 14 residues. Germline loops: CDR1 MNHNY, CDR2 SVGAGI (reference sequence). The DNA of the CDR3 is TGTGCCAGCACCCGAGGAGGGGGTGAACGGCCCCAGCATTTT. Its translation is CASTRGGGERPQHF.

The rearrangement joins TRBV9 to TRBJ2-1; 7 bases align to TRBD1. V was clipped by 0 bases and J by 4 bases; unmatched bases: 10. CDR1 is SGDLS and CDR2 is YYNGEE in the germline V gene. There are 17 residues in the CDR3. CDR3 loop: CASSVGFQQGSYNEQFF. CDR3 DNA: TGTGCCAGCAGCGTAGGATTTCAACAGGGGTCGTACAATGAGCAGTTCTTC.

This rearrangement joins TRBV11-1 to TRBJ2-1; 8 bases agree with TRBD2. Germline CDR1 SGHAT, CDR2 FQDESV (reference sequence). V was pared by 8 bases and J by 7 bases, with 7 bases of the junction left unmatched. CDR3 length: 13 residues. The CDR3 sequence: CASGGGPRNEQFF. The CDR3 coding sequence is TGTGCCAGCGGCGGGGGGCCGCGGAATGAGCAGTTCTTC. Using reference TRBV11-1 and TRBJ2-1 for the parts outside the CDR3, the full variable domain is EAEVAQSPRYKITEKSQAVAFWCDPISGHATLYWYRQILGQGPELLVQFQDESVVDDSQLPKDRFSAERLKGVDSTLKIQPAELGDSAMYLCASGGGPRNEQFFGPGTRLTVL.

The chain is built from TRBV7-9 and TRBJ1-2; 10 bases map to TRBD1. V lost 5 bases and J lost 3; bases outside the gene matches: 6. Germline V gives CDR1 SEHNR, CDR2 FQNEAQ (reference sequence). The CDR3 spans 15 residues. The CDR3 DNA reads TGTGCCAGCAGCCCCCCGGGACAGGGGCACTATGGCTACACCTTC. It codes for CASSPPGQGHYGYTF.

The CDR3 DNA follows: TGTGCCAGCAGTGGGGGCATCCCCAATTCACCCCTCCACTTT. It yields the protein CASSGGIPNSPLHF. This chain links TRBV28 with TRBJ1-6; tentatively, D is TRBD1 (6 bases). The CDR3 totals 14 residues. Germline lookup yields CDR1 MDHEN and CDR2 SYDVKM. V dropped 5 bases and J dropped 7 bases, with 12 bases sitting between them.

This chain connects TRBV23-1 to TRBJ1-5; no reliable D call. TRBV23-1 is an ORF; its function is uncertain. The length of the CDR3 is 16 residues. Deletions cut 0 bases from V and 4 bases from J, with 13 bases between. CDR3 nucleotides: TGCGCCAGCAGTCAATCGTCGGCAGTGAATAATCAGCCCCAGCATTTT. This codes for CASSQSSAVNNQPQHF.

The chain couples TRBV5-6 to TRBJ2-5; TRBD1 matches at 10 bases. The J segment lost 3 bases and the V segment lost 4 bases, leaving 6 bases of the junction unmatched. Germline CDR1 SGHDT, CDR2 YYEEEE. This CDR3 spans 15 amino acids. The CDR3 bases are TGTGCCAGCAGCGTGGCGGGACAGGGGAAAGAGACCCAGTACTTC. Its translation: CASSVAGQGKETQYF.

The CDR3 sequence: CASGNRGGDEKLFF. CDR3 nucleotides: TGTGCCAGCGGTAACAGGGGAGGGGATGAAAAACTGTTTTTT. V and J are TRBV6-6 and TRBJ1-4; 7 nucleotides align to TRBD1. The CDR3 covers 14 residues. V was pared by 8 bases and J by 6 bases, with 9 bases of the junction left unmatched. Germline-derived CDR1 and CDR2 are MNHNY and SVGAGI (reference sequence).

This rearrangement joins TRBV7-6 to TRBJ2-1, with 8 bases matching TRBD2. CDR1 and CDR2 from the germline V gene are SGHVS and FNYEAQ. The CDR3 is made up of 15 amino acids. V lost 1 base, J lost 3 bases, and 2 bases stayed unmatched. The CDR3 protein is CASSLGSGSYNEQFF. In DNA form, the CDR3 reads TGTGCCAGCAGCTTAGGCAGCGGGAGCTACAATGAGCAGTTCTTC. The full variable domain, completed using reference TRBV7-6 and TRBJ2-1, is GAGVSQSPRYKVTKRGQDVALRCDPISGHVSLYWYRQALGQGPEFLTYFNYEAQQDKSGLPNDRFSAERPEGSISTLTIQRTEQRDSAMYRCASSLGSGSYNEQFFGPGTRLTVL.

The rearrangement links TRBV5-4 to TRBJ2-3; perhaps TRBD2 as D (6 bases). Trimming pared 8 bases from V and 3 bases from J, leaving 19 bases between. The germline CDR1 and CDR2 sequences are SGHNT and YYREEE (reference sequence). This CDR3 has 15 amino acids. The CDR3 loop is CASRYGGVSTDTQYF. CDR3 sequence (DNA): TGTGCCAGTAGATATGGCGGGGTTAGTACAGATACGCAGTATTTT.

This clone was recorded only once. The V call is TRBV5-1, the J call TRBJ2-3; 7 nucleotides line up with TRBD1. Germline CDR1 SGHRS, CDR2 YFSETQ. The CDR3 spans 16 residues. The V gene end was trimmed by 2 bases and the J gene end by 3 bases; junction bases not matched to a gene: 9. This chain's CDR3 is CASSLPYGTETDTQYF. CDR3 nucleotides: TGCGCCAGCAGCTTACCATACGGGACAGAGACAGATACGCAGTATTTT.

This clone appeared once. The genes are TRBV7-2 and TRBJ2-6, with 7 bases identical to TRBD1. V gave up 5 bases and J gave up 4 bases; unmatched junction bases: 5. Germline lookup yields CDR1 SGHTA and CDR2 FQGNSA. The CDR3 covers 15 residues. The CDR3 is CASSLDRVGANVLTF. CDR3 nucleotide sequence: TGTGCCAGCAGCCTCGACAGGGTGGGGGCCAACGTCCTGACTTTC. The full variable domain, with the rest looked up from reference TRBV7-2 and TRBJ2-6, is GAGVSQSPSNKVTEKGKDVELRCDPISGHTALYWYRQSLGQGLEFLIYFQGNSAPDKSGLPSDRFSAERTGGSVSTLTIQRTQQEDSAVYLCASSLDRVGANVLTFGAGSRLTVL.

The chain recombines TRBV18 with TRBJ2-1, with TRBD2 identical over 10 bases. Looked up from germline, CDR1 is KGHSH and CDR2 is LQKENI. Losses at the gene ends were 3 bases for V and 8 bases for J; bases not matched to a gene: 10. The CDR3 runs 16 residues. Here the CDR3 reads CASSPLASGSGDEQFF. CDR3 coding DNA: TGTGCCAGCTCACCCTTGGCTAGCGGGAGCGGCGATGAGCAGTTCTTC.

The chain carries TRBV10-2 and TRBJ2-7; D ambiguous. V was clipped by 4 bases and J by 3 bases, with 10 bases between them. Germline CDR1 and CDR2: WSHSY and SAAADI. The CDR3 extends over 13 amino acids. The CDR3 nucleotides read TGCGCCAGCAGTGTTAGCAGCCACTACGAGCAGTACTTC. This gives the protein CASSVSSHYEQYF.

The chain links TRBV6-6 to TRBJ2-5, with 7 bases fitting TRBD2. The J segment lost 2 bases and the V segment lost 7 bases, leaving 7 bases of the junction unmatched. CDR1 and CDR2 from the germline V gene are MNHNY and SVGAGI (reference sequence). CDR3 length: 14 residues. CDR3 DNA sequence: TGTGCCAGCACCCTACTCGGGGGGCAAGAGACCCAGTACTTC. Its translation: CASTLLGGQETQYF.

The rearrangement uses TRBV5-8 and TRBJ1-5, with D perhaps TRBD1 (5 bases). V was trimmed by 3 bases and J by 5 bases, leaving 12 bases between them. From germline, CDR1 is SGHTS and CDR2 YDEGEE. This CDR3 contains 14 residues. The CDR3 loop is CASSSRRGHQPQHF. As DNA, the CDR3 is TGTGCCAGCAGCTCGCGGAGGGGCCATCAGCCCCAGCATTTT.

The chain is built from TRBV5-6 and TRBJ2-1; 11 positions agree with TRBD2. V shed 3 bases and J 3 bases; nucleotides not matched to a gene: 5. The CDR3 spans 16 residues. The germline CDR1 and CDR2 sequences are SGHDT and YYEEEE. The CDR3 protein is CASSSLGLADYNEQFF. In DNA, the CDR3 is TGTGCCAGCAGCTCGTTGGGACTAGCGGACTACAATGAGCAGTTCTTC.

The genes are TRBV11-2 and TRBJ1-1, with a weak D call TRBD1 (5 bases). CDR3 length: 14 residues. Germline-derived CDR1 and CDR2 are SGHAT and FQNNGV. The ends were cut back, 2 bases at V and 5 bases at J, with 12 bases in the middle. The CDR3 reads CASSLSDGGTEAFF. CDR3 in DNA: TGTGCCAGCAGCTTAAGTGATGGGGGGACTGAAGCTTTCTTT.

This sequence joins TRBV11-2 and TRBJ2-4, with 7 bases fitting TRBD1. Germline V gives CDR1 SGHAT, CDR2 FQNNGV. Trimming at V came to 5 bases and at J to 0 bases, leaving 10 bases not matched to a gene. The CDR3 extends over 17 amino acids. The CDR3 protein is CASSPWDSSLAKNIQYF. The DNA of the CDR3 is TGTGCCAGCAGCCCCTGGGACAGCTCCCTAGCCAAAAACATTCAGTACTTC. The full variable domain, rest sourced from reference TRBV11-2 and TRBJ2-4, is EAGVAQSPRYKIIEKRQSVAFWCNPISGHATLYWYQQILGQGPKLLIQFQNNGVVDDSQLPKDRFSAERLKGVDSTLKIQPAKLEDSAVYLCASSPWDSSLAKNIQYFGAGTRLSVL.

This clone occurred once. This chain joins TRBV7-9 and TRBJ2-3; D is unresolved. Germline values: CDR1 SEHNR, CDR2 FQNEAQ (reference sequence). V lost 3 bases to trimming and J lost 4 bases, with 2 bases between them. The CDR3 has 11 residues. This CDR3 is CASSLADTQYF. In DNA form, the CDR3 reads TGTGCCAGCAGCTTGGCAGATACGCAGTATTTT. Combining the CDR3 with reference TRBV7-9 and TRBJ2-3 gives the whole variable domain DTGVSQNPRHKITKRGQNVTFRCDPISEHNRLYWYRQTLGQGPEFLTYFQNEAQLEKSRLLSDRFSAERPKGSFSTLEIQRTEQGDSAMYLCASSLADTQYFGPGTRLTVL.

This clone was found once. This sequence joins TRBV18 and TRBJ2-3; TRBD2 is a possible D gene (6 bases). Trimming cost V 3 bases and J 6 bases, with 19 bases left between them. Germline CDR1 and CDR2: KGHSH and LQKENI. The CDR3 is 16 amino acids. CDR3 DNA: TGTGCCAGCTCACCCTCTTCGGGTGGAGGGTACGATACGCAGTATTTT. Its translation: CASSPSSGGGYDTQYF. The full variable domain, completed using reference TRBV18 and TRBJ2-3, is NAGVMQNPRHLVRRRGQEARLRCSPMKGHSHVYWYRQLPEEGLKFMVYLQKENIIDESGMPKERFSAEFPKEGPSILRIQQVVRGDSAAYFCASSPSSGGGYDTQYFGPGTRLTVL.

The chain combines TRBV7-2 with TRBJ2-7; possibly TRBD1 for D (6 bases). With 5 bases removed from V and 5 bases from J, the gap between germline ends came to 19 bases. Per germline, CDR1 SGHTA and CDR2 FQGNSA. This CDR3 has 15 residues. CDR3 coding DNA: TGTGCCAGCAGCCTCACCAAAGGGACATTCCACGAGCAGTACTTC. Its translation is CASSLTKGTFHEQYF.